Presented here are 8 T cell receptor beta chains from one specimen sequenced in a study of blood T cell repertoires in COVID-19. Clones were sequenced by immunoSEQ multiplex PCR, and TCRdb holds only the in-frame ones, with some missing. The table has more than 300,000 clones, around four fifths seen once. Sequencing was performed on peripheral blood. The receptors shown here come from a woman in her forties or fifties with acute or convalescent COVID-19.

CDR3 coding DNA: TGTGCCAGCAGCCTGACAGGGGCTCAAAGAAACACCATATATTTT. Amino acid sequence: CASSLTGAQRNTIYF. V and J are TRBV6-5 and TRBJ1-3; TRBD1 matches 8 bases. The ends lost 6 bases at V and 5 bases at J; junction bases unmatched: 9. Germline loops: CDR1 MNHEY, CDR2 SVGAGI. CDR3 size: 15 residues.

The chain joins TRBV27 to TRBJ2-5; D possibly corresponds to TRBD2 (5 bases). CDR1 and CDR2 (germline): MNHEY, SMNVEV (reference sequence). The CDR3 contains 13 residues. With 6 bases removed from V and 3 bases from J, the gap between germline ends came to 11 bases. The CDR3 protein is CASSMDFEETQYF. The CDR3 region has the DNA TGTGCCAGCAGCATGGACTTCGAAGAGACCCAGTACTTC.

V is TRBV9 and J is TRBJ2-2; possible D gene TRBD1, 6 bases. In germline, CDR1 is SGDLS, CDR2 YYNGEE. V was pared by 0 bases and J by 5 bases, with 17 bases between. The CDR3 totals 17 residues. This chain's CDR3 is CASSVDFRQGITGELFF. The CDR3 nucleotides are TGTGCCAGCAGCGTAGATTTTCGGCAGGGGATAACCGGGGAGCTGTTTTTT.

This chain connects TRBV3-1 (or the pseudogene TRBV3-2) to TRBJ1-2, with D maybe TRBD1 (6 bases). V dropped 2 bases and J dropped 8 bases, with 9 bases sitting between them. Germline loops: CDR1 LGHDT, CDR2 YNNKEL (reference sequence). This CDR3 has 12 residues. The CDR3, as DNA: TGTGCCAGCAGCCAATTGACAGGCGGCTACACCTTC. Amino acid sequence: CASSQLTGGYTF.

V is TRBV18 and J is TRBJ2-5, with a possible D match to TRBD1 (6 bases). In germline, CDR1 is KGHSH, CDR2 LQKENI. There are 15 residues in the CDR3. V was shortened by 0 bases and J by 2 bases, with 10 bases between the two germline ends. The CDR3 DNA reads TGTGCCAGCTCACCACCAACAGGGTCACAAGAGACCCAGTACTTC. This encodes CASSPPTGSQETQYF.

The count of this clone is one. The gene calls are TRBV12-5 and TRBJ1-2; TRBD1 matches 8 bases. CDR1 is LGHNT and CDR2 is FRNRAP in the germline V gene. There are 15 residues in the CDR3. Trimming at V came to 4 bases and at J to 3 bases, leaving 7 bases not matched to a gene. Here the CDR3 reads CASGSDRGGDYGYTF. CDR3 in DNA: TGTGCTAGTGGTTCCGACAGGGGAGGGGACTATGGCTACACCTTC.

The chain joins TRBV9 to TRBJ2-5; 13 bases are shared with TRBD2. Germline CDR1 is SGDLS and CDR2 is YYNGEE. V lost 4 bases, J lost 5 bases, and 5 bases stayed unmatched. CDR3 size: 15 residues. CDR3 loop: CASSLTSGRSETQYF. CDR3 in DNA: TGTGCCAGCAGCCTGACTAGCGGGAGGTCGGAGACCCAGTACTTC.

This clone turned up a few times. The V gene is TRBV7-2, the J gene TRBJ2-3; a weak D match, TRBD2 (6 bases). The CDR3 covers 15 residues. The germline V and J ends were trimmed by 1 base and 0 bases, with 8 bases remaining between them. In germline, CDR1 is SGHTA, CDR2 FQGNSA. The CDR3 sequence: CASSLGGESTDTQYF. CDR3 in DNA: TGTGCCAGCAGCTTAGGGGGGGAAAGCACAGATACGCAGTATTTT.